This record looks at one T cell receptor (beta chain) sequence and its context. The sample is drawn from a study of blood T cell repertoires in COVID-19. This CDR3 spans 14 amino acids. The ends lost 5 bases at V and 3 bases at J; junction bases unmatched: 6. The V gene's germline CDR1 is SEHNR and CDR2 FQNEAQ (reference sequence). Measured with immunoSEQ multiplex PCR; TCRdb has only the in-frame clones, and not every one. The data show about 160,000 clones, roughly 80% seen once. The rearrangement uses TRBV7-9 and TRBJ1-1, with 7 nucleotides matching TRBD1. This receptor was taken from a woman in her forties or fifties who had recovered from COVID-19. Sequences were obtained from PBMCs or T cells enriched from blood (not recorded which). The CDR3 region has the DNA TGTGCCAGCAGCCTGAACAGGGGTGACACTGAAGCTTTCTTT. Encoded protein: CASSLNRGDTEAFF.